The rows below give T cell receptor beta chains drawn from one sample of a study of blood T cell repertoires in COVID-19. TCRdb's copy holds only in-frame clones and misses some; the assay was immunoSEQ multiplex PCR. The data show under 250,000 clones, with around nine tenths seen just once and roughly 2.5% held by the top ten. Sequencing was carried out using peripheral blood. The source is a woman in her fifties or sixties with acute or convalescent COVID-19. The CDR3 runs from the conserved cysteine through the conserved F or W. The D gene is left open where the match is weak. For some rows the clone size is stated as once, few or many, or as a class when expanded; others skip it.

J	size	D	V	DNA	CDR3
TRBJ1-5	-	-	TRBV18	TGTGCCAGCTCACCAACCGAAAGGGGTCCCCAGCATTTT	CASSPTERGPQHF
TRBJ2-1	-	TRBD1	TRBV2	TGTGCCAGCAGTGTAGGACAGGGGGTTCTCTACAATGAGCAGTTCTTC	CASSVGQGVLYNEQFF
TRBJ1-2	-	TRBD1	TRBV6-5	TGTGCCAGCAGCCTCTCCGGACAGGGGAACTATGGCTACACCTTC	CASSLSGQGNYGYTF
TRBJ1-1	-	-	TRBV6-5	TGTGCCAGCAGTTCCGCCGGGAGGAACACTGAAGCTTTCTTT	CASSSAGRNTEAFF
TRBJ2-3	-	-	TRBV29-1	TGCAGCGTTGCTGGCCGGGACTTTACCACAGATACGCAGTATTTT	CSVAGRDFTTDTQYF
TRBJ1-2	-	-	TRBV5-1	TGCGCCAGCAGCTTGGATCAGGGAGGATATGGCTACACCTTC	CASSLDQGGYGYTF
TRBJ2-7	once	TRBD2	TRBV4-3	TGCGCCAGCAGCCACTACCGGGGAGGGGATAGGTACGAGCAGTACTTC	CASSHYRGGDRYEQYF
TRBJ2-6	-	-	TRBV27	TGTGCCAGCAGACCGGGACATACTCTTTCTGGGGCCAACGTCCTGACTTTC	CASRPGHTLSGANVLTF
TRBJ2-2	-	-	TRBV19	TGTGCCAGTACCTTCACTAGCACGAACACCGGGGAGCTGTTTTTT	CASTFTSTNTGELFF
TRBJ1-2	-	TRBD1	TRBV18	TGTGCCAGCTCACCACGAGACAGGGCGCCCTATGGCTACACCTTC	CASSPRDRAPYGYTF
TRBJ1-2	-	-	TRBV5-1	TGCGCCAGTAGATTGGGGACTGACTATGGCTACACCTTC	CASRLGTDYGYTF
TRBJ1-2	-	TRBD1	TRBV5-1	TGCGCCAGCAGCTCGTATCCGGGACAGGGTGGCTACACCTTC	CASSSYPGQGGYTF
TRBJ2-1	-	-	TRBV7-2	TGTGCCAGCAGCTTAACCACAGGATCCTACAATGAGCAGTTCTTC	CASSLTTGSYNEQFF
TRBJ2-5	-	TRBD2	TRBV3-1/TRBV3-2	TGTGCCAGCAGCCAATCACTAGCGGGGGGACAAGAGACCCAGTACTTC	CASSQSLAGGQETQYF
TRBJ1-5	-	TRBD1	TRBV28	TGTGCCAGCAGCCTGGGACAGGGATATCAGCCCCAGCATTTT	CASSLGQGYQPQHF
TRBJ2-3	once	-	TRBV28	TGTGCCAGCAGTTCCCAGACAGATACGCAGTATTTT	CASSSQTDTQYF
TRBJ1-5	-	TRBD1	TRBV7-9	TGTGCCAGCAGTCAAACAGGGGAAGATCAGCCCCAGCATTTT	CASSQTGEDQPQHF
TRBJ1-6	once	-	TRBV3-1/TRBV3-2	TGTGCCAGCAGCCCTAGACATAATTCACCCCTCCACTTT	CASSPRHNSPLHF
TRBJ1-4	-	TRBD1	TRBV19	TGTGCCAGTAGTATAGTACGAGGGACAGGGGAGTTTTTT	CASSIVRGTGEFF
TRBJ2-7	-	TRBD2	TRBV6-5	TGTGCCAGCAGTTTTCCTAGCGGGGAGGCATCCTACGAGCAGTACTTC	CASSFPSGEASYEQYF
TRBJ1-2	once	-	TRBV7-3	TGTGCCAGCAGCTTAGGGGGACTGAACTATGGCTACACCTTC	CASSLGGLNYGYTF
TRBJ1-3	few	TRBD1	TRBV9	TGTGCCAGCAGCGTAGGGGTAACAGGGGCTGGAAACACCATATATTTT	CASSVGVTGAGNTIYF
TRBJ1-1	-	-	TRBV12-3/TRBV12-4	TGTGCCAGCAGTTTCGGGGCTGAAGCTTTCTTT	CASSFGAEAFF
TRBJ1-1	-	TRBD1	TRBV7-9	TGTGCCAGCAGCTTATCGCGGGCAGGGGGCGTAGAAACTGAAGCTTTCTTT	CASSLSRAGGVETEAFF
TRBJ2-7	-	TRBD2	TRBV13	TGTGCCAGCAGCACCGGACTAGCGGGAGGCGAGCAGTACTTC	CASSTGLAGGEQYF
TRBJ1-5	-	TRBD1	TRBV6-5	TGTGCCAGCAGTTACTCAAACAGGGGCGGTCAGCCCCAGCATTTT	CASSYSNRGGQPQHF
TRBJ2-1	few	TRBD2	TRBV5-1	TGCGCCAGCAGCGGGACTAGCGGGGGGCTTTACAATGAGCAGTTCTTC	CASSGTSGGLYNEQFF
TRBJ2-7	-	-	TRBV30	TGTGCCTGGGGGGTGACAACAGGCTACGAGCAGTACTTC	CAWGVTTGYEQYF
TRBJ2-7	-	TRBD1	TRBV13	TGTGCCAGCAGCCGAACCGGGACAGGGGGCTCCTACGAGCAGTACTTC	CASSRTGTGGSYEQYF
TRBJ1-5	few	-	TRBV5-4	TGTGCCAGCAGCTTGGACGGGAGTCCTGATCAGCCCCAGCATTTT	CASSLDGSPDQPQHF
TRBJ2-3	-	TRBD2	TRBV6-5	TGTGCCAGCAGCTTTAGCGGGGGGGCCGCAGATACGCAGTATTTT	CASSFSGGAADTQYF
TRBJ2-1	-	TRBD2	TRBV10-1	TGCGCCAGCAGCAGGACTAGCGGGGAAGATGAGCAGTTCTTC	CASSRTSGEDEQFF
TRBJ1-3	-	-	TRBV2	TGTGCCAGCAGTGAACAGGGAGGTTTGCTGACTGGAAACACCATATATTTT	CASSEQGGLLTGNTIYF
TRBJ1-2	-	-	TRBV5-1	TGCGCCAGCAGCTTGGGCGGGGTGGATGGCTACACCTTC	CASSLGGVDGYTF
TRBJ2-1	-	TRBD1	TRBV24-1	TGTGCCACCAGTGATTGGGGGACAGGGTACAATGAGCAGTTCTTC	CATSDWGTGYNEQFF
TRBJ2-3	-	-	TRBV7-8	TGTGCCAGCAGCTTCGAGGCCTACACAGATACGCAGTATTTT	CASSFEAYTDTQYF
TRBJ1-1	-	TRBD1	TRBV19	TGTGCCAGTAGTATTCCTGACAGGGTGAACACTGAAGCTTTCTTT	CASSIPDRVNTEAFF
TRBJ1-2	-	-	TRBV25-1	TGTGCCAGCAGTGAAACCCGGGGGGCAATGGGCTATGGCTACACCTTC	CASSETRGAMGYGYTF
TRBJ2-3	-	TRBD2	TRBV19	TGTGCCAGTCGGACCCTGACTAGCGGGGGCACAGATACGCAGTATTTT	CASRTLTSGGTDTQYF
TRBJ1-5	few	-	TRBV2	TGTGCCAGCAGTGGGGTTGGGCAGGGGAGCAATCAGCCCCAGCATTTT	CASSGVGQGSNQPQHF
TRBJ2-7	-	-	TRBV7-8	TGTGCCAGCAGCTCCCATGGCCAGGCCTCCTACGAGCAGTACTTC	CASSSHGQASYEQYF
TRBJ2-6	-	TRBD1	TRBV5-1	TGCGCCAGCAGCTTGGTAGGGACAGGGAGCTCTGGGGCCAACGTCCTGACTTTC	CASSLVGTGSSGANVLTF
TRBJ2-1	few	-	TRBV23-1	TGCGCCAGCAGTCACTACGCAGCGGGTCCTCCCTACAATGAGCAGTTCTTC	CASSHYAAGPPYNEQFF
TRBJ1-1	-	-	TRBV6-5	TGTGCCAGCGGCCGCCGGGGGGATACAGGTGAAGCTTTCTTT	CASGRRGDTGEAFF